This TCR beta chain was identified during a study of regulatory dendritic cells for organ transplantation. Across the study: Monocytes received vitamin D3 on days 0 and 4, IL-10 on day 4.

The germline V gene encodes CDR1 SGHNT and CDR2 YENEEA. Trimming took 2 bases from V and 4 from J, leaving 15 bases between them. The CDR3 sequence is 16 residues long. Concerning this clone: Its antigen remains unknown.

Sequencing was performed with immunoSEQ multiplex PCR; in TCRdb, only in-frame clones are kept and a portion is missing. The table has approximately 10,000 clones, around 75% seen once. Sorted subsets were CFSE-labeled and cultured four to six days with allogeneic dendritic cells. CD4+ or CD8+ T cells were sorted as naive CD45RA+ or memory CD45RO+. Findings and limits, study-wide: Memory CD8+ clonal expansion seemed more limited with regulatory than mature dendritic cells. Naive T cells showed high diversity, memory cells less, memory CD8+ least.

The V call is TRBV11-3, the J call TRBJ2-1; D is perhaps TRBD1 (6 bases). This TCR was sampled from a human donor in good health. The material sequenced was memory CD4+ T cells from blood cultured with regulatory dendritic cells. Noted subset: CD45RO+ memory T cells. CDR3 sequence: CASSLLIGTGYNEQFF. DNA of the CDR3: TGTGCCAGCAGCTTACTAATCGGCACAGGGTACAATGAGCAGTTCTTC.